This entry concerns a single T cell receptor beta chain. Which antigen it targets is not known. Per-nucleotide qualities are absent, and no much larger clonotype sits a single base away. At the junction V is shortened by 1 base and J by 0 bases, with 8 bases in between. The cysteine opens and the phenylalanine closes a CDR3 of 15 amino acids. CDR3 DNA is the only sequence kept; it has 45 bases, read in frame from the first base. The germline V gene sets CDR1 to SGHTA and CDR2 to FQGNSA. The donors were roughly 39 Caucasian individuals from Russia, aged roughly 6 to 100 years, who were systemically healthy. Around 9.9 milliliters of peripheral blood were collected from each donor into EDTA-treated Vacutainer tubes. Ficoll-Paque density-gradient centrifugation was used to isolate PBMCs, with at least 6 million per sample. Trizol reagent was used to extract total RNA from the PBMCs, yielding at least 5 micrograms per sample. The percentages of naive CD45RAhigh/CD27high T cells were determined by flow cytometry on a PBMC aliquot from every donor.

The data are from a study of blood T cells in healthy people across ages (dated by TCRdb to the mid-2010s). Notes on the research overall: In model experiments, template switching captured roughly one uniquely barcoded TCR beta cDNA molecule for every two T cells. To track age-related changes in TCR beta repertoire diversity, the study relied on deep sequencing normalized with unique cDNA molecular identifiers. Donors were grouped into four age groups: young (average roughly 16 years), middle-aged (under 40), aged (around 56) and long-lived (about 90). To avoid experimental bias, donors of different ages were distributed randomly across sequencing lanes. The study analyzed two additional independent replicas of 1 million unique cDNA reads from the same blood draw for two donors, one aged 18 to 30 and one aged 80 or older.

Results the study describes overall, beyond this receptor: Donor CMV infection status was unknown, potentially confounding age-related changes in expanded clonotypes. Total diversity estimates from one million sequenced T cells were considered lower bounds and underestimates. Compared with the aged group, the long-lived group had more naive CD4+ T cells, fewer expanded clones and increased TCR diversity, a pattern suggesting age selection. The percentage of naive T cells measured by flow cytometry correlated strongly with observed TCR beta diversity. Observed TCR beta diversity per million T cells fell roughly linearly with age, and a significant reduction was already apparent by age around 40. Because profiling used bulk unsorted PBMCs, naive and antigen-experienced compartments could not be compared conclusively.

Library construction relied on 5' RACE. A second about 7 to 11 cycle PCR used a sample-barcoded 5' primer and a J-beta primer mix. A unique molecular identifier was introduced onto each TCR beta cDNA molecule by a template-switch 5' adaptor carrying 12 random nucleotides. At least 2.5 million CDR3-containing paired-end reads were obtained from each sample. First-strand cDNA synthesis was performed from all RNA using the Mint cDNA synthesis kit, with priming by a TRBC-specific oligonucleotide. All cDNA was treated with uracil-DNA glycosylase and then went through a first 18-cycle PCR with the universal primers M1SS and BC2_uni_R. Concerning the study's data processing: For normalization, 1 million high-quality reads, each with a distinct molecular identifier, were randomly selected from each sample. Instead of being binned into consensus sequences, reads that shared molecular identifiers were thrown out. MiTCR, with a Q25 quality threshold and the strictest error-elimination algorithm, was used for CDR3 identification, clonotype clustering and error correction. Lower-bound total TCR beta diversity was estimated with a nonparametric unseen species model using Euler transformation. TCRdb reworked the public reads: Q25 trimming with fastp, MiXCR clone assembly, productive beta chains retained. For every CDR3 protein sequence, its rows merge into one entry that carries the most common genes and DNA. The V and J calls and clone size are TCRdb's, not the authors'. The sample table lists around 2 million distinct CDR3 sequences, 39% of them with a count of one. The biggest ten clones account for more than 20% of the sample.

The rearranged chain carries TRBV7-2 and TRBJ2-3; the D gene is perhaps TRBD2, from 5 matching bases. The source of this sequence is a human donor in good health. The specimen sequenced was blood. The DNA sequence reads TGTGCCAGCAGCTTAGTACGGACTAGCACAGATACGCAGTATTTT. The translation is CASSLVRTSTDTQYF.